The T cell receptor beta chain described here comes from a study of T cell repertoires in ileal Crohn's disease. Across the whole study: At surgery, 35% to 40% of patients smoked, with median disease duration 7.9 years. Biopsies of inflamed ileum from the surgical specimen form M0 samples. Study-level points and caveats: Every patient over 26.8% clonality showed endoscopic recurrence. Sorted CD8 T cells held more high-frequency clones than CD4.

Here immunoSEQ multiplex PCR was the method, and the copy in TCRdb shows in-frame clones only, minus some. The sample records roughly 4,400 clones, 76% being singletons. Stated time point: inflamed ileum from the surgical specimen. The V gene's germline CDR1 is SGHDN and CDR2 FVKESK. The CDR3 is 15 residues long. V was cut by 5 bases and J by 1 base, with 13 bases left in between. As for this clone: Its antigen remains unknown.

This receptor was obtained from an adult with Crohn's disease. The specimen was ileal tissue. V is TRBV14 and J is TRBJ2-3, with D possibly matching TRBD2 (5 bases). The chain's CDR3 is CASSSLGSGTDTQYF. In DNA, the CDR3 is TGTGCCAGCAGCTCTCTGGGGAGTGGCACAGATACGCAGTATTTT.